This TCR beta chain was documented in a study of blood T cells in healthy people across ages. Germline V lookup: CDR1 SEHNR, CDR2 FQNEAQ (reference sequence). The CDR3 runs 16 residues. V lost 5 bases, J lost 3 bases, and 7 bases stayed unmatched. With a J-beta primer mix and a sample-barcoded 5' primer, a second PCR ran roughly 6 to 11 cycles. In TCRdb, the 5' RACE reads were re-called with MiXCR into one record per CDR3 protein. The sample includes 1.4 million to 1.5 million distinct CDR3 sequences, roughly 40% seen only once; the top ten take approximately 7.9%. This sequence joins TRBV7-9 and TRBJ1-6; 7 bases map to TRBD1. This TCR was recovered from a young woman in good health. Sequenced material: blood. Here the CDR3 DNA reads TGTGCCAGCAGCCCACAGGGGACCCTCTATAATTCACCCCTCCACTTT. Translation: CASSPQGTLYNSPLHF.